Listed below are T cell receptor beta chains from one sample, sequenced in a study of cytomegalovirus exposure and HLA in healthy donors. This table comes from immunoSEQ multiplex PCR, and its TCRdb copy is limited to in-frame clones, with some not included. Of roughly 180,000 clones in the sample, 60% to 80% were seen once. Sequencing was carried out using PBMCs. The receptors come from a middle-aged man in good health and CMV-seropositive. Both conserved end residues are part of each CDR3. D genes are given only for firm matches. For some rows the clone size is stated as once, few or many, or as a class when expanded; others skip it.

clone_size j_call v_call d_call cdr3_aa cdr3_nt
. TRBJ1-4 TRBV29-1 . CSGGLGANTNEKLFF TGCAGCGGGGGGCTAGGGGCCAACACTAATGAAAAACTGTTTTTT
. TRBJ2-7 TRBV19 TRBD1 CASSIEQTGQGAEQYF TGTGCCAGTAGTATAGAACAAACGGGACAGGGCGCCGAGCAGTACTTC
. TRBJ1-2 TRBV9 TRBD1 CASSVEDRGFRYGYTF TGTGCCAGCAGCGTAGAGGACAGGGGTTTTCGGTATGGCTACACCTTC
once TRBJ1-4 TRBV7-2 TRBD1 CASSSGGRGPEKLFF TGTGCCAGCAGCTCGGGCGGCAGGGGGCCTGAAAAACTGTTTTTT
. TRBJ1-2 TRBV6-5 . CASSSDRTDYGYTF TGTGCCAGCAGCTCCGACCGGACAGACTATGGCTACACCTTC
. TRBJ2-7 TRBV7-2 . CASSSQWLYEQYF TGTGCCAGCAGCTCCCAGTGGCTCTACGAGCAGTACTTC
once TRBJ2-5 TRBV7-8 TRBD1 CASSHRQGKVETQYF TGTGCCAGCAGCCACCGACAGGGGAAGGTTGAGACCCAGTACTTC
few TRBJ2-1 TRBV11-2 . CASSLASGYEQFF TGTGCCAGCAGCTTAGCTTCTGGCTATGAGCAGTTCTTC
. TRBJ2-2 TRBV6-6 TRBD2 CASSHLQAGGRGELFF TGTGCCAGCAGTCACCTACAAGCGGGGGGGCGTGGGGAGCTGTTTTTT
. TRBJ1-6 TRBV5-1 . CAGSLGDIDNSPLHF TGCGCCGGCAGCTTGGGGGACATAGATAATTCACCCCTCCACTTT
few TRBJ1-2 TRBV6-5 . CASSYKRANYGYTF TGTGCCAGCAGTTACAAAAGAGCTAACTATGGCTACACCTTC
. TRBJ2-5 TRBV18 . CASSRETRRETQYF TGTGCCAGCTCACGGGAGACCAGGCGGGAGACCCAGTACTTC
. TRBJ1-5 TRBV28 . CATMKHLNQPQHF TGTGCCACCATGAAACATCTTAATCAGCCCCAGCATTTT
once TRBJ1-6 TRBV27 TRBD1 CATSGTGSPLHF TGTGCCACCTCCGGGACAGGATCACCCCTCCACTTT
. TRBJ2-2 TRBV19 . CASSMTGLTPGELFF TGTGCCAGTAGTATGACGGGGTTGACTCCCGGGGAGCTGTTTTTT
. TRBJ2-7 TRBV5-1 TRBD2 CASSLPGTSGGSYSYEQYF TGCGCCAGCAGCCTACCAGGGACTAGCGGGGGGTCCTACTCCTACGAGCAGTACTTC
. TRBJ1-4 TRBV5-5 TRBD1 CASSPLGTGDEKLFF TGTGCCAGCAGCCCCTTAGGGACAGGAGATGAAAAACTGTTTTTT
. TRBJ1-1 TRBV5-1 . CASRRGGRANTEAFF TGCGCCAGCAGGAGGGGGGGGCGAGCAAACACTGAAGCTTTCTTT
. TRBJ2-1 TRBV2 . CASSDVGGGANEQFF TGTGCCAGCAGTGATGTGGGGGGAGGAGCAAATGAGCAGTTCTTC
. TRBJ2-1 TRBV27 . CASSFLAHSYNEQFF TGTGCCAGCAGTTTCCTAGCTCACTCCTACAATGAGCAGTTCTTC
. TRBJ1-1 TRBV6-6 . CASSYSRGKGNTEAFF TGTGCCAGCAGTTACTCTAGGGGCAAAGGGAACACTGAAGCTTTCTTT
. TRBJ2-7 TRBV5-1 . CASSVTRESSYEQYF TGCGCCAGCAGCGTCACTAGGGAAAGCTCCTACGAGCAGTACTTC
. TRBJ2-5 TRBV7-6 TRBD2 CASSLGSGVQETQYF TGTGCCAGCAGCTTAGGGAGCGGGGTCCAAGAGACCCAGTACTTC
. TRBJ1-6 TRBV4-3 . CASSQVISRGNSPLHF TGCGCCAGCAGCCAAGTGATCTCAAGGGGGAATTCACCCCTCCACTTT
. TRBJ2-3 TRBV4-2 TRBD1 CASSQVSGTGDTTDTQYF TGTGCCAGCAGCCAAGTTAGTGGGACAGGGGATACCACAGATACGCAGTATTTT
. TRBJ1-4 TRBV5-6 TRBD1 CASSFMTVPGQGEKLFF TGTGCCAGCAGCTTTATGACGGTGCCGGGACAGGGGGAAAAACTGTTTTTT
. TRBJ2-7 TRBV6-5 . CASSYGGASYEQYF TGTGCCAGCAGTTACGGGGGGGCATCCTACGAGCAGTACTTC
. TRBJ2-1 TRBV7-9 TRBD1 CASSADRGWTENEQFF TGTGCCAGCAGCGCCGACAGGGGATGGACCGAGAATGAGCAGTTCTTC
. TRBJ2-3 TRBV4-1 . CASSPAAGARTDTQYF TGCGCCAGCAGCCCTGCCGCGGGGGCCAGAACAGATACGCAGTATTTT
. TRBJ2-5 TRBV29-1 . CSIPQGGGFQETQYF TGCAGCATCCCCCAGGGCGGGGGCTTCCAAGAGACCCAGTACTTC
once TRBJ1-1 TRBV7-9 TRBD1 CASSRAGTEDTEAFF TGTGCCAGCAGCCGGGCCGGGACAGAGGACACTGAAGCTTTCTTT
. TRBJ1-3 TRBV2 . CASSQGYTIYF TGTGCCAGCAGCCAGGGGTACACCATATATTTT
once TRBJ2-3 TRBV7-2 TRBD1 CASRTGTDTQYF TGTGCCAGCCGGACAGGGACCGATACGCAGTATTTT
. TRBJ1-4 TRBV4-3 . CASSQDLLGVGEKLFF TGCGCCAGCAGCCAAGATCTCCTGGGCGTTGGTGAAAAACTGTTTTTT
. TRBJ1-1 TRBV6-5 . CASRSQGNTEAFF TGTGCCAGCAGATCACAGGGGAACACTGAAGCTTTCTTT
. TRBJ2-3 TRBV5-1 . CASNPWGGADTQYF TGCGCCAGCAATCCCTGGGGGGGCGCAGATACGCAGTATTTT
few TRBJ2-1 TRBV4-2 . CASSPASGVGDEQFF TGTGCCAGCAGCCCGGCTTCGGGGGTCGGGGATGAGCAGTTCTTC
. TRBJ2-5 TRBV14 . CASSQPVKDYETQYF TGTGCCAGCAGCCAACCAGTGAAGGACTACGAGACCCAGTACTTC
. TRBJ2-7 TRBV19 TRBD1 CASSIAQTGHDEQYF TGTGCCAGTAGTATAGCCCAGACAGGGCACGACGAGCAGTACTTC
. TRBJ2-7 TRBV11-2 . CASSRGGSLTYEQYF TGTGCCAGCAGCCGAGGAGGGTCACTCACCTACGAGCAGTACTTC
few TRBJ1-5 TRBV6-5 TRBD1 CASGEPGQGNQPQHF TGTGCCAGCGGGGAGCCGGGACAGGGGAATCAGCCCCAGCATTTT
once TRBJ1-4 TRBV5-4 . CASSLQGREKLFF TGTGCCAGCAGCTTGCAGGGTAGGGAAAAACTGTTTTTT
. TRBJ2-3 TRBV29-1 . CSVSRDTDTQYF TGCAGCGTTTCCCGGGACACAGATACGCAGTATTTT
. TRBJ1-1 TRBV6-5 . CASIPRSGTANQAFF TGTGCCAGCATCCCTAGAAGCGGGACGGCGAACCAAGCTTTCTTT
. TRBJ2-6 TRBV6-5 TRBD1 CASSRDSSGANVLTF TGTGCCAGCAGCAGGGACAGCTCTGGGGCCAACGTCCTGACTTTC
. TRBJ2-7 TRBV27 . CASRLGGEQYF TGTGCCAGCAGATTGGGGGGCGAGCAGTACTTC
. TRBJ2-6 TRBV15 . CATSRDLNLGANVLTF TGTGCCACCAGCAGAGATTTGAACCTAGGGGCCAACGTCCTGACTTTC
. TRBJ2-2 TRBV6-4 . CASSSGPTGELFF TGTGCCAGCAGTAGCGGACCGACCGGGGAGCTGTTTTTT
few TRBJ2-2 TRBV15 . CATSRARGFGGELFF TGTGCCACCAGCAGGGCTAGGGGGTTTGGCGGGGAGCTGTTTTTT
. TRBJ2-2 TRBV10-3 . CAISEWGDTGELFF TGTGCCATCAGTGAGTGGGGGGACACCGGGGAGCTGTTTTTT
. TRBJ2-1 TRBV7-9 . CASSPSYNEQFF TGTGCCAGCAGCCCTTCCTACAATGAGCAGTTCTTC
. TRBJ1-2 TRBV6-1 . CASRTQGSGYTF TGTGCCAGCAGGACCCAGGGTTCTGGCTACACCTTC
once TRBJ1-6 TRBV28 . CASSSQQESPLHF TGTGCCAGCAGTTCCCAACAGGAATCACCCCTCCACTTT
once TRBJ1-5 TRBV27 . CASSRLQNRAGGSNQPQHF TGTGCCAGCAGTCGTCTCCAGAACAGGGCGGGTGGGAGCAATCAGCCCCAGCATTTT
. TRBJ2-1 TRBV19 . CASSMIILREDEQFF TGTGCCAGTAGTATGATTATTTTGAGGGAGGATGAGCAGTTCTTC
. TRBJ2-5 TRBV29-1 . CSAQRGFSGTQYF TGCAGCGCTCAGAGAGGTTTTTCGGGGACCCAGTACTTC
few TRBJ1-4 TRBV28 . CASSLRGAWEKLFF TGTGCCAGCAGTCTCAGGGGAGCGTGGGAAAAACTGTTTTTT
. TRBJ2-7 TRBV2 TRBD1 CASRVTGADEQYF TGTGCCAGCAGAGTGACAGGGGCCGACGAGCAGTACTTC
. TRBJ1-4 TRBV7-8 . CASSLTVNEKLFF TGTGCCAGCAGCCTGACAGTTAATGAAAAACTGTTTTTT